Each of the 25 T cell receptor beta chains below was sequenced from the same sample in a study of T-cell memory formation after mild COVID-19. From the 5' RACE reads, TCRdb called clonotypes with MiXCR, one entry per CDR3 protein. This table has 210,000 or so distinct CDR3 sequences, roughly 18% appearing once. Source material: PBMCs or a T cell subset sorted from them (not recorded which). The receptors shown here come from an adult woman who had mild COVID-19 (a few samples of this study predate the infection). Cell type and time point are not known.

This clonotype was observed many times. The chain joins TRBV11-2 to TRBJ2-4, with 7 bases matching TRBD1. The V segment lost 5 bases and the J segment 3 bases; nucleotides outside the gene matches: 4. The V gene's germline CDR1 is SGHAT and CDR2 FQNNGV. The CDR3 is made up of 14 amino acids. The CDR3 here is CASSLRDSKNIQYF. The CDR3 DNA sequence: TGTGCCAGCAGCCTTCGGGACAGCAAAAACATTCAGTACTTC.

This clonotype occurred a few times. The chain combines TRBV15 with TRBJ2-7, with D perhaps given as TRBD1 or TRBD2 (5 bases each). The germline gives CDR1 LNHNV, CDR2 YYDKDF (reference sequence). Trimming pared 4 bases from V and 7 bases from J, leaving 17 bases between. The CDR3 consists of 14 residues. The CDR3 is CATSTRDVFREQYF. DNA for the CDR3: TGTGCCACCAGCACCCGGGACGTTTTTAGGGAGCAGTACTTC.

This clonotype was detected only a few times. The chain couples TRBV12-3 or TRBV12-4 to TRBJ2-7, with 9 bases matching TRBD2. This CDR3 region has 13 residues. Germline trimming cut 6 bases from V and 2 bases from J; bases unmatched to any gene: 2. Here the CDR3 DNA reads TGTGCCAGCAGCCGCGGGGGGGCCTACGAGCAGTACTTC. It is translated as CASSRGGAYEQYF.

This clonotype was detected a few times. This chain joins TRBV5-6 and TRBJ1-4; a possible D gene is TRBD1 (5 bases). The CDR3 is made up of 14 amino acids. Trimming pared 4 bases from V and 8 bases from J, leaving 15 bases between. Germline V gene data show CDR1 as SGHDT and CDR2 as YYEEEE. In DNA, the CDR3 is TGTGCCAGCAGCCACGGGACGCGGGAAGAAAAACTGTTTTTT. Translation gives CASSHGTREEKLFF.

This clonotype was detected only a few times. The genes are TRBV20-1 and TRBJ1-4; D call uncertain. CDR3 size: 12 residues. Deletions cut 3 bases from V and 10 bases from J, with 12 bases between. Germline V gives CDR1 DFQATT, CDR2 SNEGSKA (reference sequence). This CDR3 reads CSARDGDVKLFF. The DNA of the CDR3 is TGCAGTGCTAGGGATGGGGATGTAAAACTGTTTTTT.

This clonotype was found a few times. The gene calls are TRBV4-2 and TRBJ2-5; tentative D call: TRBD2 (6 bases). Deletions cut 1 base from V and 0 bases from J, with 18 bases between. The germline V gene has CDR1 LGHNA and CDR2 YNFKEQ. The CDR3 is made up of 18 amino acids. CDR3 in amino acids: CASSQVGRGSEYQETQYF. The CDR3 bases are TGTGCCAGCAGCCAAGTTGGGCGGGGCTCCGAGTACCAAGAGACCCAGTACTTC.

The chain has TRBV29-1 and TRBJ2-7; TRBD2 agrees at 7 bases. V lost 6 bases and J lost 1; bases outside the gene matches: 12. CDR1 is SQVTM, CDR2 ANQGSEA, per germline. The CDR3 runs to 15 residues. The CDR3 loop reads CSVRVGGKPSYEQYF. Written as DNA, the CDR3 is TGCAGCGTGAGAGTGGGGGGGAAACCTTCCTACGAGCAGTACTTC.

The table lists this clonotype with a few counts. The chain uses TRBV4-3 and TRBJ2-3; D may correspond to TRBD1 or TRBD2 (5 bases each). V dropped 0 bases and J dropped 14 bases, with 15 bases sitting between them. CDR1 and CDR2 from the germline V gene are LGHNA and YSLEER. This CDR3 spans 13 amino acids. Written as DNA, the CDR3 is TGCGCCAGCAGCCAAGATTTGGGGACCCTGCGGTATTTT. Its translation is CASSQDLGTLRYF.

V gene TRBV5-1 combines with J gene TRBJ2-3, with 7 bases matching TRBD1. Per germline, CDR1 SGHRS and CDR2 YFSETQ. With 4 bases clipped from V and 2 bases from J, the junction kept 10 bases outside the gene matches. This CDR3 is built from 16 residues. Here the CDR3 reads CASSPRTGTNTDTQYF. The CDR3 DNA follows: TGCGCCAGCAGCCCCCGGACAGGAACGAACACAGATACGCAGTATTTT.

This clonotype was counted between two and nine times. The chain uses TRBV2 and TRBJ1-3; tentative D call: TRBD1 (5 bases). Per germline, CDR1 SNHLY and CDR2 FYNNEI. This CDR3 contains 15 residues. With 5 bases removed from V and 4 bases from J, the gap between germline ends came to 15 bases. The CDR3: CASSRPGTLGNTIYF. CDR3 nucleotide sequence: TGTGCCAGCAGTCGTCCCGGGACGCTGGGAAACACCATATATTTT.

The rearrangement links TRBV12-3 or TRBV12-4 to TRBJ1-1; possible D gene TRBD1, 6 bases. The CDR3 contains 15 residues. Trimming removed 6 bases at V and 0 bases at J, with 14 bases between. Here the CDR3 DNA reads TGTGCCAGCAGCAACGGGGGGGCGTTGAACACTGAAGCTTTCTTT. Amino acid sequence: CASSNGGALNTEAFF.

A few counts support this clonotype. The chain carries TRBV5-1 and TRBJ1-1, with 8 bases lining up with TRBD1. Trimming took 4 bases from V and 4 from J; bases not matched to a gene: 12. Germline assignment: CDR1 SGHRS and CDR2 YFSETQ. This CDR3 has 16 residues. The CDR3 coding sequence is TGCGCCAGCAGCCCGGAGTGGGGACAGGTTGGCACTGAAGCTTTCTTT. Translation: CASSPEWGQVGTEAFF.

The rearrangement uses TRBV25-1 and TRBJ2-4; D perhaps matches TRBD1 (5 bases). The CDR3 has 13 amino acids. Germline CDR1 and CDR2: MGHDK and SYGVNS. V was pared by 10 bases and J by 7 bases, with 17 bases between. The CDR3 here is CANLRSPGNIQYF. The DNA of the CDR3 is TGTGCCAACCTCAGGTCCCCAGGGAACATTCAGTACTTC.

The V call is TRBV10-3, the J call TRBJ2-3; D call uncertain. CDR1 is ENHRY, CDR2 SYGVKD, per germline. Trimming left V 2 bases short and J 6 bases short, with 6 bases between. The CDR3 consists of 12 residues. In DNA, the CDR3 is TGTGCCATCAGTGAGGCCGTGGATACGCAGTATTTT. Protein sequence: CAISEAVDTQYF.

The sample holds a few counts of this clonotype. This chain uses TRBV18 with TRBJ1-3, with D maybe TRBD1 (5 bases). CDR3 length equals 15 residues. V lost 2 bases and J 0 bases, leaving 8 bases between the germline ends. Germline CDR1 is KGHSH and CDR2 is LQKENI. CDR3 nucleotides: TGTGCCAGCTCACCATCCAGGGCCTCTGGAAACACCATATATTTT. Translated, it gives CASSPSRASGNTIYF.

This rearrangement joins TRBV30 to TRBJ2-1; 10 nucleotides match TRBD1. CDR1 and CDR2 (germline): GTSNPN, SVGIG (reference sequence). Germline trimming cut 5 bases from V and 8 bases from J; bases unmatched to any gene: 6. This CDR3 is built from 13 residues. CDR3 loop: CAWRTGGIDEQFF. Here the CDR3 DNA reads TGTGCCTGGCGGACAGGGGGGATCGATGAGCAGTTCTTC.

This clonotype was found a few times. The gene calls are TRBV5-1 and TRBJ2-2; 12 positions match TRBD2. This CDR3 region has 18 residues. The V gene end was trimmed by 4 bases and the J gene end by 4 bases; junction bases not matched to a gene: 11. Germline CDR1 reads SGHRS; CDR2 reads YFSETQ. CDR3 bases: TGCGCCAGCAGCCCGAGACTAGCGGGGGCGATAGTCACCGGGGAGCTGTTTTTT. Translating it yields CASSPRLAGAIVTGELFF.

The rearrangement links TRBV29-1 to TRBJ1-1, with 7 bases identical to TRBD1. From germline, CDR1 is SQVTM and CDR2 ANQGSEA. This CDR3 comprises 13 residues. With V trimmed by 4 bases and J by 4 bases, 6 bases remained unmatched. CDR3 protein: CSVGDRVGTEAFF. CDR3 coding DNA: TGCAGCGTTGGAGACAGGGTCGGCACTGAAGCTTTCTTT.

This clonotype was seen a few times. This chain links TRBV12-3 or TRBV12-4 with TRBJ1-1; D uncertain. The length of the CDR3 is 13 residues. Trimming shortened V by 3 bases and J by 6 bases, and 11 bases separated the two germline ends. The CDR3 DNA reads TGTGCCAGCAGTTTTAAGGTCCGGGCTGAAGCTTTCTTT. This translates into CASSFKVRAEAFF.

The chain combines TRBV5-6 with TRBJ2-3, with TRBD2 as a possible D gene (5 bases). CDR1 is SGHDT and CDR2 is YYEEEE in the germline V gene. The CDR3 has 16 amino acids. Between the trimmed V and J ends, which lost 6 bases and 10 bases, there was a span of 27 bases. DNA of the CDR3: TGTGCCAGCATCTTTAGCGAGCTAAGCATCAGTGGAGCGCAGTATTTT. Protein sequence: CASIFSELSISGAQYF.

The J gene is TRBJ1-2, the V gene TRBV6-6; TRBD1 might be the D (5 bases). This CDR3 contains 14 residues. Trimming took off 4 bases at V and 4 bases at J, with 13 bases between the two ends. Germline V gene lookup returns CDR1 MNHNY and CDR2 SVGAGI (reference sequence). CDR3 residues: CASSSIQGSYGYTF. The CDR3 DNA reads as TGTGCCAGCAGTTCCATTCAGGGCAGCTATGGCTACACCTTC.

This clonotype was observed a few times. The V and J genes are TRBV10-3 and TRBJ2-7; 10 bases agree with TRBD2. The CDR3 runs 14 residues. J lost 7 bases, V lost 6 bases, and 9 bases had no gene match. The V gene's germline CDR1 is ENHRY and CDR2 SYGVKD. The CDR3 DNA sequence: TGTGCCATCAGAGGAGCGGGGGGGTTAAAAGAGCAGTACTTC. Translation: CAIRGAGGLKEQYF.

This clonotype was seen ten or more times. V and J are TRBV20-1 and TRBJ2-3; TRBD2 matches 11 bases. Germline V gene sequence: CDR1 DFQATT, CDR2 SNEGSKA (reference sequence). V shed 3 bases and J 0 bases; nucleotides not matched to a gene: 8. CDR3 size: 17 residues. CDR3 nucleotide sequence: TGCAGTGCTAGGGCCTCGTGGACTAGCGGGAGCACAGATACGCAGTATTTT. Its translation: CSARASWTSGSTDTQYF.

In this sample, this clonotype turned up once. The V call is TRBV24-1, the J call TRBJ2-7, with TRBD1 matching over 9 bases. The ends lost 9 bases at V and 5 bases at J; junction bases unmatched: 10. The CDR3 sequence is 14 residues long. Germline V CDR1 and CDR2: KGHDR, SFDVKD. CDR3 loop: CATGAGDRVNEQYF. The DNA of the CDR3 is TGTGCCACCGGAGCAGGGGACAGGGTCAACGAGCAGTACTTC.

This clonotype was counted between two and nine times. This chain uses TRBV6-2 or TRBV6-3 with TRBJ2-1; TRBD2 aligns across 11 bases. The V segment lost 7 bases and the J segment 0 bases; nucleotides outside the gene matches: 11. The V gene's germline CDR1 is MNHEY and CDR2 SVGEGT. The CDR3 runs 18 residues. CDR3 loop: CASTSGTSGASSYNEQFF. The CDR3 nucleotides read TGTGCCAGCACTTCCGGGACTAGCGGCGCCAGCTCCTACAATGAGCAGTTCTTC.